This TCR beta chain is from a study of shared clonotypes between healthy human individuals. Study findings and constraints: Non-shared clonotypes had lower generation probabilities than those shared by all four donors.

A note on this clone: What it binds is not known.

TCRdb's table, derived via immunoSEQ multiplex PCR, lists solely in-frame clones and lacks some. The sample contains roughly 2.5 million clones, more than 80% of which appear only once. This CDR3 has 14 residues. Looked up from germline, CDR1 is LNHDA and CDR2 is SQIVND (reference sequence). J lost 4 bases, V lost 3 bases, and 4 bases had no gene match. V gene TRBV19 combines with J gene TRBJ1-1; 8 positions agree with TRBD1. The sequenced material came from naive CD4+ T cells sorted from blood. Subset meaning: CD45RA+ positively selected. This TCR derives from a man aged 18 to 30 in good health. As DNA, the CDR3 is TGTGCCAGTAGTATTCGGGACAGGTCCACTGAAGCTTTCTTT. Its translation: CASSIRDRSTEAFF.